The clone carrying this TCR beta chain was observed at least ten times. Its antigen is unknown. The investigators amplified TCR beta CDR3 regions from RNA transcripts. TCR CDR3 underwent first-round RT-PCR with the HTBI primer set. TCRdb reprocessed the multiplex PCR reads with MiXCR, giving one entry per CDR3 protein. The data contain about 520,000 distinct CDR3 sequences, roughly a quarter of them singletons. This CDR3 comprises 16 residues. Germline CDR1 reads SEHNR; CDR2 reads FQNEAQ (reference sequence). V was pared by 0 bases and J by 4 bases, with 13 bases between. This record comes from a study of T cells in Graves' hyperthyroidism and ophthalmopathy. Study-wide results and limits: Most thyroid clonotypes with frequency above 0.001 were detected in blood. The model made its ophthalmopathy prediction, and onset followed a median about 6 months later.

Uncontrolled infection, other autoimmune disease, pregnancy or lactation excluded patients. Sequences were obtained from blood. The chain is built from TRBV7-9 and TRBJ1-3; D is uncertain. The origin of this receptor is a woman under 40 with Graves' ophthalmopathy. The CDR3 DNA follows: TGTGCCAGCAGCTTAGCTAACCAACAGCAAGGAAACACCATATATTTT. Translating gives CASSLANQQQGNTIYF.